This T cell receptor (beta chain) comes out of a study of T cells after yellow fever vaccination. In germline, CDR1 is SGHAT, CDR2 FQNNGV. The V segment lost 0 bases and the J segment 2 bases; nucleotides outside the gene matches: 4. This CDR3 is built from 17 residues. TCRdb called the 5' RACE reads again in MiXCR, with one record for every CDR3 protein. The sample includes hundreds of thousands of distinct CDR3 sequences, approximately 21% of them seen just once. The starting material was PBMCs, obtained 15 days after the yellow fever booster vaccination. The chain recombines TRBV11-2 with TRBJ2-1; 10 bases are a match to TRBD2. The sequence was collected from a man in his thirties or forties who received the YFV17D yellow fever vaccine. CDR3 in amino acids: CASSLEASGRPYNEQFF. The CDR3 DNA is TGTGCCAGCAGCTTAGAGGCTAGCGGGAGACCCTACAATGAGCAGTTCTTC.